This T cell receptor beta chain comes out of a study of blood T cells in healthy people across ages. Study-level findings and limits: Among T cells, TCR beta diversity per million cells dropped roughly linearly as age rose. The CMV status of each donor remained undetermined, and this could have confounded shifts in expanded clonotypes.

Trimming stripped 6 bases from V and 8 bases from J, with 25 bases between. CDR3 length: 17 residues. Looked up from germline, CDR1 is MNHNS and CDR2 is SASEGT. Through a sample-barcoded 5' primer and a J-beta primer mix, a second PCR was run for roughly 6 to 12 cycles. TCRdb reprocessed the 5' RACE reads via MiXCR and lists one record per CDR3 protein. The sample records roughly 1 million distinct CDR3 sequences, roughly 24% being singletons. As to this clonotype: What it binds is unknown.

The same sample was also used in a study of T cells of mothers and their children. That source reports: cDNA was synthesized from all extracted RNA at around 1.5 ug per reaction.

The chain joins TRBV6-1 to TRBJ1-4, with D perhaps TRBD1 (6 bases). The source is a girl aged 2 to 9 in good health. Sequenced: blood. CDR3: CASRTGPTGSIFEKLFF. In DNA, the CDR3 is TGTGCCAGCAGGACGGGCCCAACAGGGAGTATCTTCGAAAAACTGTTTTTT.